This T cell receptor beta chain was found in a study of cytotoxic CD8 clonotypes in ibrutinib-treated CLL. Study information: Following a median about eleven months of treatment, with a range of 6 to 36, response samples were taken. Productive templates per sample averaged almost 260,000; productive rearrangements, just under 95,000.

Profiling relied on immunoSEQ multiplex PCR, and the TCRdb table lists in-frame clones only, not all of them. The data contain about 310,000 clones, around four fifths of them seen just once; the ten biggest clones take up about 6.7%. Genomic DNA in an amount of around 2 micrograms was extracted from cryopreserved PBMCs and used for the preparation of TCR beta libraries. Trimming removed 0 bases at V and 0 bases at J, with 18 bases between. CDR3 length: 19 residues. Germline CDR1 is MNHEY and CDR2 is SMNVEV (reference sequence). The chain combines TRBV27 with TRBJ1-5, with a tentative D call TRBD1 (5 bases). Sequences were derived from PBMCs, sampled before ibrutinib treatment. This receptor was obtained from a human donor with chronic lymphocytic leukemia. Here the CDR3 DNA reads TGTGCCAGCAGTTTATCGATAAAGCGGACATTTGATAGCAATCAGCCCCAGCATTTT. Encoded protein: CASSLSIKRTFDSNQPQHF.